This TCR beta chain was sequenced during a study of cytomegalovirus exposure and HLA in healthy donors. Looked up from germline, CDR1 is SQVTM and CDR2 is ANQGSEA. The CDR3 covers 13 residues. V was clipped by 5 bases and J by 0 bases, with 11 bases between them. Concerning this clone itself: Its antigen is undetermined.

Use of 60 Vbeta and 13 Jbeta primers characterized the PCR. The table came from immunoSEQ multiplex PCR; TCRdb's copy has only in-frame clones and leaves some out. The sample has approximately 59,000 clones, roughly two thirds seen once. Study findings and constraints: Later analysis suggested most CMV-associated TCR beta chains were HLA-restricted.

This clonotype originated in a man in his forties or fifties in good health and CMV-seropositive. The chain couples TRBV29-1 to TRBJ2-7; D may be TRBD1 (6 bases). The sequencing sample was made of PBMCs. The CDR3 coding sequence is TGCAGCGTTCCGCTGACAGGCTCCTACGAGCAGTACTTC. It yields the protein CSVPLTGSYEQYF.